These 2 T cell receptor beta chains were all obtained from the same sample, sequenced in a study of OX40 agonist ivuxolimab in advanced cancers. Libraries were prepared by immunoSEQ multiplex PCR; TCRdb keeps only in-frame clonotypes and omits some of them. The sample carries approximately 74,000 clones, over 75% recorded once. Sequenced material: CD4+ or CD8+ T cells sorted from blood, taken in a trial of the OX40 agonist ivuxolimab. The receptors shown here come from an adult with an advanced solid tumor such as melanoma, head and neck, liver or kidney cancer.

The rearrangement uses TRBV27 and TRBJ2-3, with 7 bases identical to TRBD2. CDR1 is MNHEY, CDR2 SMNVEV, per germline (reference sequence). The CDR3 is made up of 14 amino acids. J was trimmed by 2 bases and V by 6 bases; bases with no gene match: 5. CDR3: CASSPRGDTDTQYF. The CDR3 DNA is TGTGCCAGCAGCCCCCGGGGGGACACAGATACGCAGTATTTT.

The chain links TRBV19 to TRBJ2-3; no firm D call. The CDR3 totals 15 residues. Germline V gives CDR1 LNHDA, CDR2 SQIVND (reference sequence). V was pared by 0 bases and J by 4 bases, with 11 bases between. CDR3 residues: CASSIDRLVADTQYF. The CDR3, as DNA: TGTGCCAGTAGTATAGATCGGCTAGTTGCAGATACGCAGTATTTT.